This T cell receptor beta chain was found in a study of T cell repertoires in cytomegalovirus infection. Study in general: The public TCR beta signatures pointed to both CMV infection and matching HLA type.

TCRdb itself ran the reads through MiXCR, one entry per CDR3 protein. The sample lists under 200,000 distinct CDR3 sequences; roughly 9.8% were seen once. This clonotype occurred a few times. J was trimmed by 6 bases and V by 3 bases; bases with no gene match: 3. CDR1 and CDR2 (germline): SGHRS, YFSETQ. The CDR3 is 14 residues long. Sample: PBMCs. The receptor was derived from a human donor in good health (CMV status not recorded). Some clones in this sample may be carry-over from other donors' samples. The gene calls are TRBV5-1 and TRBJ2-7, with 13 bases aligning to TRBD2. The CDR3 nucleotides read TGCGCCAGCAGCTCGACTAGCGGGGGGTTCGAGCAGTACTTC. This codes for CASSSTSGGFEQYF.